This TCR beta chain is drawn from a study of blood T cell repertoires in COVID-19. Study information: The samples span acute and convalescent COVID-19 from the United States, Italy and Spain. T cells, B-cell-depleted T cells, or PBMCs supplied cDNA or gDNA.

In this sample, this clone turned up a few times. The CDR3 sequence is 15 residues long. Trimming pared 3 bases from V and 2 bases from J, leaving 12 bases between. CDR1 is SGHRS and CDR2 is YFSETQ in the germline V gene. Profiling relied on immunoSEQ multiplex PCR, and the TCRdb table lists in-frame clones only, not all of them. The sample includes approximately 140,000 clones, about 87% of them seen just once. The receptor was isolated from a woman aged 40 to 50 with acute or convalescent COVID-19. The sample comprised peripheral blood. The chain has TRBV5-1 and TRBJ2-1; D is possibly TRBD1 (6 bases). CDR3 region: CASSSGTNPYNEQFF. The CDR3 DNA is TGCGCCAGCAGCTCCGGGACAAACCCCTACAATGAGCAGTTCTTC.